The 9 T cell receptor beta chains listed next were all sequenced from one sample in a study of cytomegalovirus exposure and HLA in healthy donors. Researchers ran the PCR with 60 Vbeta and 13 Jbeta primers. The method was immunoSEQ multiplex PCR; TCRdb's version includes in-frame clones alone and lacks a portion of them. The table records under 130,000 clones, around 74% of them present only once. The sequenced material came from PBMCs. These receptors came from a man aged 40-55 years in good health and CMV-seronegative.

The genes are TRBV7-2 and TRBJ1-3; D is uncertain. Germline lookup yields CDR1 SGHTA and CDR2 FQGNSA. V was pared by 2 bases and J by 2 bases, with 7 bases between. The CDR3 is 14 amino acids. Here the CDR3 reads CASSLILAGNTIYF. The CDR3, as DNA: TGTGCCAGCAGCTTAATTCTCGCTGGAAACACCATATATTTT.

In nucleotides, the CDR3 is TGTGCCAGCAGTTTTTCAGGGGTAAAGCAGTACTTC. It codes for CASSFSGVKQYF. The V and J genes are TRBV27 and TRBJ2-7; D perhaps matches TRBD1 (6 bases). CDR3 size: 12 residues. V was clipped by 3 bases and J by 8 bases, with 11 bases between them. Germline-derived CDR1 and CDR2 are MNHEY and SMNVEV (reference sequence).

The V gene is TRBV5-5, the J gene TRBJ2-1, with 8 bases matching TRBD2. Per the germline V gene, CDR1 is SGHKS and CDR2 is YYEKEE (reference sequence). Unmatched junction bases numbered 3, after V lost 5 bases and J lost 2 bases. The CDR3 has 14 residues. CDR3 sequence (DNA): TGTGCCAGCAGTACTAGCGGAGCCTACAATGAGCAGTTCTTC. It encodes CASSTSGAYNEQFF.

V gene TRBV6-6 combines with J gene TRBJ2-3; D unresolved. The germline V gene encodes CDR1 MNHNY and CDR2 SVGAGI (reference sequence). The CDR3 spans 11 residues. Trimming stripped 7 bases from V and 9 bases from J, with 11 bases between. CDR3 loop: CASTHLETQYF. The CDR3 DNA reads TGTGCCAGCACCCATCTGGAGACGCAGTATTTT.

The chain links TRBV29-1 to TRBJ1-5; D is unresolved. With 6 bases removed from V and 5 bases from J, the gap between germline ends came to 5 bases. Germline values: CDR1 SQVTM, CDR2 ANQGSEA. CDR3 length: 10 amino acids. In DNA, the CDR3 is TGCAGCGTGGGCGATCAGCCCCAGCATTTT. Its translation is CSVGDQPQHF.

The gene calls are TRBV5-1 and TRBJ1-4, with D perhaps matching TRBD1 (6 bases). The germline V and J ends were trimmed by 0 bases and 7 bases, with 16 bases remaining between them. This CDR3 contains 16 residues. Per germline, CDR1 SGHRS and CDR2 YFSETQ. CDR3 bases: TGCGCCAGCAGCTTGGCCTCGGGGGGCATGATTGAAAAACTGTTTTTT. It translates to CASSLASGGMIEKLFF.

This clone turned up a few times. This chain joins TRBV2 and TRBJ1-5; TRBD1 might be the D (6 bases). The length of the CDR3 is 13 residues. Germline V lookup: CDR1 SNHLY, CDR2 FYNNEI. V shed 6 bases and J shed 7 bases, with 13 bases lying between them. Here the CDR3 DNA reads TGTGCCAGCAGGGGAACAGGGTTACAGCCCCAGCATTTT. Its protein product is CASRGTGLQPQHF.

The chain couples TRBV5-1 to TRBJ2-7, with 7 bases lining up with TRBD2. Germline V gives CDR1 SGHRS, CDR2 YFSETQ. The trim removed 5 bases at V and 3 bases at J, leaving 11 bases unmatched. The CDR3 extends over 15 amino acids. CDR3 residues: CASSGGGGLDYEQYF. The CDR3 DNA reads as TGCGCCAGCAGTGGGGGGGGTGGGTTGGACTACGAGCAGTACTTC.

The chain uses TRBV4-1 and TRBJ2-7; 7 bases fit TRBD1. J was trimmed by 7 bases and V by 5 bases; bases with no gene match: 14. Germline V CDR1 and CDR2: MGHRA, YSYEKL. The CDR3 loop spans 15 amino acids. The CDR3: CASSDDGQDRMEQYF. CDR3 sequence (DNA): TGCGCCAGCAGCGACGACGGACAGGACCGGATGGAGCAGTACTTC.